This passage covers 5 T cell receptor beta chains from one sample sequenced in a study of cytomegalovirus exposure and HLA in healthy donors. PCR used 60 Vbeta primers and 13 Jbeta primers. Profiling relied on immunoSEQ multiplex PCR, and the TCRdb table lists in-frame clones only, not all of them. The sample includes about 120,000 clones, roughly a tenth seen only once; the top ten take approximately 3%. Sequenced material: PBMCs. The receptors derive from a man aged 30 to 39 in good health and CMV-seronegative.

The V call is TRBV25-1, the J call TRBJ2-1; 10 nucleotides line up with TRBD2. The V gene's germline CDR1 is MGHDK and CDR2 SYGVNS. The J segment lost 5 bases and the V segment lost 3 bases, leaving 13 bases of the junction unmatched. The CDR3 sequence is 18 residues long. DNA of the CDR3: TGTGCCAGCAGTGAGATCCCCCCGCCTAGCGGGGGCAACAATGAGCAGTTCTTC. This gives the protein CASSEIPPPSGGNNEQFF.

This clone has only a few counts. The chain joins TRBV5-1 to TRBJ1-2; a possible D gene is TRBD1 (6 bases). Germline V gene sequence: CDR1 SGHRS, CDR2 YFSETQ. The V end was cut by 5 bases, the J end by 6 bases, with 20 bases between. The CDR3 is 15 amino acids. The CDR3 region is CASRSSGARPDGYTF. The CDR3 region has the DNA TGCGCCAGCAGGTCATCAGGGGCACGGCCCGATGGCTACACCTTC.

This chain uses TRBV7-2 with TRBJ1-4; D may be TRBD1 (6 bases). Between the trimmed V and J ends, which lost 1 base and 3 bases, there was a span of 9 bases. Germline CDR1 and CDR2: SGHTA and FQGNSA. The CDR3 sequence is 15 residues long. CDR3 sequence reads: CASSLGGPANEKLFF. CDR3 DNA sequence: TGTGCCAGCAGCTTAGGGGGGCCAGCTAATGAAAAACTGTTTTTT.

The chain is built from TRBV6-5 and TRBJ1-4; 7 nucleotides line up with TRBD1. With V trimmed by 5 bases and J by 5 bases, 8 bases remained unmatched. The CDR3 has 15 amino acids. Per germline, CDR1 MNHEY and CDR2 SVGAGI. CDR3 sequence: CASSSRDSDNEKLFF. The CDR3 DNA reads TGTGCCAGCAGTAGCCGGGACAGCGACAATGAAAAACTGTTTTTT.

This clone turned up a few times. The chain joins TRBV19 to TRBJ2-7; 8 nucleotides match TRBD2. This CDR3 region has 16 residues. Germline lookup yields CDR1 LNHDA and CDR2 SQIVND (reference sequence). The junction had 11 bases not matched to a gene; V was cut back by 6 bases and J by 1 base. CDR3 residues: CASSFDGQRGSYEQYF. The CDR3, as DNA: TGTGCCAGTAGCTTCGATGGACAGCGGGGGTCCTACGAGCAGTACTTC. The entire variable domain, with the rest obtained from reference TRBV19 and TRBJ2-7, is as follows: DGGITQSPKYLFRKEGQNVTLSCEQNLNHDAMYWYRQDPGQGLRLIYYSQIVNDFQKGDIAEGYSVSREKKESFPLTVTSAQKNPTAFYLCASSFDGQRGSYEQYFGPGTRLTVT.